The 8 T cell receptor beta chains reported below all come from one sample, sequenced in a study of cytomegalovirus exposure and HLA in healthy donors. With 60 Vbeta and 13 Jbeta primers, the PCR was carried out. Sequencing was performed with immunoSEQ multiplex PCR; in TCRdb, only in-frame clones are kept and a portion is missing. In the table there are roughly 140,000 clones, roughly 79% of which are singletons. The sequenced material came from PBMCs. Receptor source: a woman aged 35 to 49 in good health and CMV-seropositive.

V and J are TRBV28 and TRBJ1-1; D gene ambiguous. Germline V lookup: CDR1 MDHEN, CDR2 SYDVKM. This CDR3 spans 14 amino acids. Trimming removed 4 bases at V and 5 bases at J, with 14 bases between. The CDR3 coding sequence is TGTGCCAGCAGTTCCCCAGGTGGGAGGACTGAAGCTTTCTTT. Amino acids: CASSSPGGRTEAFF.

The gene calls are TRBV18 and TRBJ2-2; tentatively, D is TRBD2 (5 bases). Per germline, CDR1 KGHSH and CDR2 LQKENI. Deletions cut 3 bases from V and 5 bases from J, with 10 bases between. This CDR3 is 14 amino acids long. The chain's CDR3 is CASSPRRWTGELFF. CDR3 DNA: TGTGCCAGCTCACCCCGGAGGTGGACCGGGGAGCTGTTTTTT.

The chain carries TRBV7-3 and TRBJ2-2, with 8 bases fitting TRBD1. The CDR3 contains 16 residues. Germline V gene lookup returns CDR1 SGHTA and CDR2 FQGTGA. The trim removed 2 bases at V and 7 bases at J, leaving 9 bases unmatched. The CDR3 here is CASSLRGQATDGELFF. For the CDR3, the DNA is TGTGCCAGCAGCTTACGGGGACAGGCAACAGACGGGGAGCTGTTTTTT. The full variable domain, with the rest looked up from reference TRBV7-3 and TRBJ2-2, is GAGVSQTPSNKVTEKGKYVELRCDPISGHTALYWYRQSLGQGPEFLIYFQGTGAADDSGLPNDRFFAVRPEGSVSTLKIQRTERGDSAVYLCASSLRGQATDGELFFGEGSRLTVL.

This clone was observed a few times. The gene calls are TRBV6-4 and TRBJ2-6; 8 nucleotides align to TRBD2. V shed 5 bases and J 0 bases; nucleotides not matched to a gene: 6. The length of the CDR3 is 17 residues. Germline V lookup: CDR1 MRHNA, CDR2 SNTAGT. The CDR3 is CASSKAGAFSGANVLTF. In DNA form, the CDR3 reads TGTGCCAGCAGTAAAGCGGGGGCGTTCTCTGGGGCCAACGTCCTGACTTTC.

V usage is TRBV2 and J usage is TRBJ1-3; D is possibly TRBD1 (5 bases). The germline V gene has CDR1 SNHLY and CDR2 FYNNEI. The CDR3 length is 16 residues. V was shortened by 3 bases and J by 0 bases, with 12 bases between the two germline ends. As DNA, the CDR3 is TGTGCCAGCAGTGAGTTCAGGGCAATCTCTGGAAACACCATATATTTT. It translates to CASSEFRAISGNTIYF.

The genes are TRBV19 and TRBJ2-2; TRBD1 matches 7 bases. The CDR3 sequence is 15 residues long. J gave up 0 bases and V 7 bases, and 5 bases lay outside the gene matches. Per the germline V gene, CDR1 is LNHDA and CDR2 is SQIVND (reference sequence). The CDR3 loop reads CASKAGTANTGELFF. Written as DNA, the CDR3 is TGTGCCAGTAAAGCCGGGACAGCGAACACCGGGGAGCTGTTTTTT.

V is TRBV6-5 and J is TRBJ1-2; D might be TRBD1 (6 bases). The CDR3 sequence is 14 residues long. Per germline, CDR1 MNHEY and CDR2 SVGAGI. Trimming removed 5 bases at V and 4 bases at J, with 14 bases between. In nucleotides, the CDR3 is TGTGCCAGCAGTCTCGCAGGGGCGACCTATGGCTACACCTTC. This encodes CASSLAGATYGYTF.

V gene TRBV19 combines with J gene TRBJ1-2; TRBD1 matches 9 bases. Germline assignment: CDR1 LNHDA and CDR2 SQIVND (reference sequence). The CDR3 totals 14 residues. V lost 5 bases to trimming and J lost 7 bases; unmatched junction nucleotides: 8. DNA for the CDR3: TGTGCCAGTAGTCCGGGACAGGGACTTGGTGGCTACACCTTC. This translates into CASSPGQGLGGYTF.